This T cell receptor beta chain was identified during a study of regulatory T cells in long-lasting Graves disease. Regarding the study as a whole: Newly diagnosed Graves' patients exceeded persistent ones in TCR diversity.

This sample's time point: newly diagnosed GD, antithyroid drugs for less than 3 months. PBMCs were the source of the RNA used for TCR sequencing. This clonotype has ten or more counts. Its antigen is unidentified. The germline CDR1 and CDR2 sequences are SEHNR and FQNEAQ (reference sequence). The CDR3 is 14 residues long. Between the trimmed V and J ends, which lost 7 bases and 9 bases, there was a span of 19 bases. Assembly of TCR beta libraries relied on iRepertoire HTBI primers together with Arm-PCR of CDR3 regions. In the source study's methods: Identification yielded around 64 TRBV and around 15 TRBJ segments across samples. MiXCR, run by TCRdb on the multiplex PCR reads, gives a single entry per CDR3 protein. TCRdb, not the authors, supplied the V and J calls. The sample carries some 410,000 distinct CDR3 sequences, about 16% recorded once. These same data were also listed under a study on T cells in Graves' hyperthyroidism and ophthalmopathy. Turning to that study: The model made its ophthalmopathy prediction, and onset followed a median approximately 6.5 months later.

The source of this sequence is a woman aged 30 to 39 with Graves disease. V gene TRBV7-9 combines with J gene TRBJ2-1; TRBD1 might be the D (6 bases). The sample was peripheral blood mononuclear cells (PBMCs), taken at new diagnosis, from a patient treated with antithyroid drugs. Here the CDR3 reads CASILSSQGSEQFF. DNA of the CDR3: TGTGCCAGCATCCTCTCCTCACAGGGCTCTGAGCAGTTCTTC.